A single sample is the source of the 15 T cell receptor beta chains below, sequenced in a study of T cell clones after liver transplantation. Assay: immunoSEQ multiplex PCR; the TCRdb copy retains only in-frame clones and omits some. Of about 99,000 clones in the sample, around 83% were seen once. The sequences come from CD4+ T cells from blood, collected before liver transplant. The receptors were gathered from a human donor who received a liver transplant.

This chain uses TRBV28 with TRBJ1-3; D remains unclear. CDR1 and CDR2 from the germline V gene are MDHEN and SYDVKM. The CDR3 runs 16 residues. V was cut by 7 bases and J by 0 bases, with 16 bases left in between. The CDR3 nucleotides are TGTGCCAGCACCCGTTTTGAGGGAGGCTCTGGAAACACCATATATTTT. Translating gives CASTRFEGGSGNTIYF.

The chain combines TRBV6-5 with TRBJ1-1; D gene ambiguous. This CDR3 is built from 14 residues. Germline CDR1 and CDR2: MNHEY and SVGAGI. V was cut by 5 bases and J by 0 bases, with 10 bases left in between. CDR3 nucleotide sequence: TGTGCCAGCAGTCCGGGGAACATGAACACTGAAGCTTTCTTT. This codes for CASSPGNMNTEAFF.

This clone was counted only a few times. The V gene is TRBV7-2, the J gene TRBJ1-1; D is possibly TRBD1 (5 bases). The CDR3 is 14 amino acids. V dropped 1 base and J dropped 4 bases, with 10 bases sitting between them. CDR1 is SGHTA, CDR2 FQGNSA, per germline. DNA for the CDR3: TGTGCCAGCAGCTTAGTACGCAGGGCCACTGAAGCTTTCTTT. Translated: CASSLVRRATEAFF.

The rearrangement links TRBV9 to TRBJ2-5; D not resolved. The V end was cut by 4 bases, the J end by 2 bases, with 9 bases between. This CDR3 has 13 residues. The germline gives CDR1 SGDLS, CDR2 YYNGEE. The CDR3: CASSLEGQETQYF. CDR3 nucleotides: TGTGCCAGCAGCCTAGAAGGTCAAGAGACCCAGTACTTC.

This sequence joins TRBV4-2 and TRBJ1-4, with D tentatively TRBD1 (5 bases). This CDR3 region has 16 residues. The V gene lost 4 bases and the J gene lost 0 bases, with 12 bases spanning the gap. Germline-derived CDR1 and CDR2 are LGHNA and YNFKEQ. The CDR3: CASSLGADSTNEKLFF. In nucleotides, the CDR3 is TGTGCCAGCAGCCTTGGGGCAGACTCAACTAATGAAAAACTGTTTTTT.

CDR3 region: CASSSPMGLAGGIAYEQYF. DNA for the CDR3: TGTGCCAGCAGTTCCCCTATGGGACTAGCGGGAGGCATCGCCTACGAGCAGTACTTC. V and J are TRBV28 and TRBJ2-7; 15 nucleotides agree with TRBD2. This CDR3 is 19 amino acids long. The junction had 12 bases not matched to a gene; V was cut back by 4 bases and J by 2 bases. In germline, CDR1 is MDHEN, CDR2 SYDVKM.

This clone was seen only once. CDR3 nucleotides: TGTGCCAGCTCACCATTGGTCGTGGACGGGTTCGCAACCTACGAGCAGTACTTC. It is translated as CASSPLVVDGFATYEQYF. The chain has TRBV18 and TRBJ2-7, with D unresolved. Germline V gives CDR1 KGHSH, CDR2 LQKENI. This CDR3 has 18 residues. Trimming shortened V by 2 bases and J by 2 bases, and 22 bases separated the two germline ends.

The chain links TRBV15 to TRBJ2-5, with 7 bases lining up with TRBD1. This CDR3 has 13 amino acids. With 5 bases clipped from V and 5 bases from J, the junction kept 5 bases outside the gene matches. CDR1 is LNHNV and CDR2 is YYDKDF in the germline V gene (reference sequence). The CDR3 DNA sequence: TGTGCCACCAGCGGCAGGGGGTGGGAGACCCAGTACTTC. Protein: CATSGRGWETQYF.

The chain recombines TRBV6-5 with TRBJ1-2; D is possibly TRBD1 (6 bases). V was shortened by 7 bases and J by 1 base, with 13 bases between the two germline ends. In germline, CDR1 is MNHEY, CDR2 SVGAGI. The CDR3 length is 14 residues. The CDR3 DNA reads as TGTGCCAGCATGGCCGGGGGCTTTAACTATGGCTACACCTTC. Its translation is CASMAGGFNYGYTF.

This clone has a handful of counts. Here the CDR3 DNA reads TGTGCCAGCAGCTTGGACGCGGGGGGCTACACCTTC. Translation gives CASSLDAGGYTF. This chain connects TRBV7-9 to TRBJ1-2, with D uncertain. Trimming removed 3 bases from V and 8 bases from J, with 10 bases in between. The CDR3 has 12 residues. Germline values: CDR1 SEHNR, CDR2 FQNEAQ (reference sequence).

This sequence joins TRBV28 and TRBJ2-3, with D unresolved. Germline V gene data show CDR1 as MDHEN and CDR2 as SYDVKM. The ends were cut back, 6 bases at V and 7 bases at J, with 11 bases in the middle. CDR3 length: 12 residues. Written as DNA, the CDR3 is TGTGCCAGCAGCCTTAGTAGGAATACGCAGTATTTT. Translated: CASSLSRNTQYF.

The rearrangement uses TRBV6-6 and TRBJ2-7; perhaps TRBD1 as D (6 bases). CDR1 is MNHNY, CDR2 SVGAGI, per germline (reference sequence). The CDR3 is made up of 13 amino acids. Trimming left V 0 bases short and J 4 bases short, with 7 bases between. CDR3 region: CASSYSTGYEQYF. As DNA, the CDR3 is TGTGCCAGCAGTTACTCGACAGGTTACGAGCAGTACTTC.

The chain is built from TRBV5-1 and TRBJ1-2; D uncertain. This CDR3 spans 17 amino acids. The germline gives CDR1 SGHRS, CDR2 YFSETQ. The V end lost 4 bases, the J end lost 1 base, and 20 bases lay between the germline ends. The CDR3 DNA sequence: TGCGCCAGCAGCCTCGACCGATCGTTTGGGCTTAACTATGGCTACACCTTC. It encodes CASSLDRSFGLNYGYTF.

The CDR3 coding sequence is TGTGCCAGCAGCTCAGGCGGGGGTAGGATTGAAAAACTGTTTTTT. Translating gives CASSSGGGRIEKLFF. This chain uses TRBV7-9 with TRBJ1-4; D might be TRBD1 (5 bases). The CDR3 is 15 residues long. V was cut by 4 bases and J by 7 bases, with 16 bases left in between. Germline assignment: CDR1 SEHNR and CDR2 FQNEAQ (reference sequence).

The chain recombines TRBV30 with TRBJ2-7, with 8 bases lining up with TRBD2. The junction had 3 bases not matched to a gene; V was cut back by 5 bases and J by 3 bases. This CDR3 spans 12 amino acids. Germline loops: CDR1 GTSNPN, CDR2 SVGIG (reference sequence). The CDR3 region has the DNA TGTGCCTGGGAAACTAGCGGCTACGAGCAGTACTTC. It yields the protein CAWETSGYEQYF.